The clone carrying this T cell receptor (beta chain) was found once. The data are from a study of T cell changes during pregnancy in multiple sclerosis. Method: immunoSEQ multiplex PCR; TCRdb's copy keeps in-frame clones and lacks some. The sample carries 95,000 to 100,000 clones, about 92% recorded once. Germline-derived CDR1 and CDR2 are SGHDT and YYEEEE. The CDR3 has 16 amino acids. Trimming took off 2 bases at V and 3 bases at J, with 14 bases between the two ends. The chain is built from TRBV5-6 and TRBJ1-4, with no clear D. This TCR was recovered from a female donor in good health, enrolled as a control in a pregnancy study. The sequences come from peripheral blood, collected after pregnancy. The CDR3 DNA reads TGTGCCAGCAGCTTTAAATCCGCCGGGGCTAATGAAAAACTGTTTTTT. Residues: CASSFKSAGANEKLFF.